These 31 T cell receptor beta chains came from one sample sequenced in a study of blood T cell repertoires in COVID-19. Generated by immunoSEQ multiplex PCR, the TCRdb table keeps only in-frame clones and is missing some. The profile shows roughly 230,000 clones, approximately 84% of them singletons. Sequenced: peripheral blood. These receptors all come from a man aged 35 to 55 with acute or convalescent COVID-19.

V gene TRBV7-9 combines with J gene TRBJ2-5; the D gene is possibly TRBD2 (6 bases). The CDR3 sequence is 15 residues long. Trimming left V 2 bases short and J 1 base short, with 11 bases between. Looked up from germline, CDR1 is SEHNR and CDR2 is FQNEAQ (reference sequence). The CDR3: CASSLFGGTQETQYF. The CDR3, as DNA: TGTGCCAGCAGCTTATTCGGCGGGACCCAAGAGACCCAGTACTTC.

The chain couples TRBV20-1 to TRBJ2-7; 9 bases are shared with TRBD2. Looked up from germline, CDR1 is DFQATT and CDR2 is SNEGSKA (reference sequence). The CDR3 has 16 residues. V lost 3 bases, J lost 0 bases, and 9 bases stayed unmatched. The CDR3 loop reads CSASLLSGGFSYEQYF. In nucleotides, the CDR3 is TGCAGTGCTAGTCTTTTGAGCGGGGGGTTCTCCTACGAGCAGTACTTC.

The V gene is TRBV12-3 or TRBV12-4, the J gene TRBJ2-7, with D perhaps matching TRBD2 (5 bases). Trimming pared 8 bases from V and 5 bases from J, leaving 16 bases between. The length of the CDR3 is 13 residues. CDR3 DNA: TGTGCCAGCGGCGGGTTTCGAGGCCACGAGCAGTACTTC. Protein sequence: CASGGFRGHEQYF.

The V and J genes are TRBV6-5 and TRBJ1-4; no reliable D call. Germline V lookup: CDR1 MNHEY, CDR2 SVGAGI. Deletions cut 8 bases from V and 5 bases from J, with 12 bases between. This CDR3 spans 13 amino acids. In DNA form, the CDR3 reads TGTGCCAGCGTACAAGCGGGGAATGAAAAACTGTTTTTT. Translation gives CASVQAGNEKLFF.

The V gene is TRBV6-2 or TRBV6-3, the J gene TRBJ1-2, with no clear D. The ends were cut back, 2 bases at V and 4 bases at J, with 14 bases in the middle. This CDR3 contains 15 residues. The V gene's germline CDR1 is MNHEY and CDR2 SVGEGT. This CDR3 is CASSYVSGPIYGYTF. The CDR3 region has the DNA TGTGCCAGCAGTTACGTGTCAGGCCCCATCTATGGCTACACCTTC.

The chain recombines TRBV7-3 with TRBJ2-7; 10 bases fit TRBD1. CDR3 length: 15 amino acids. The germline V gene encodes CDR1 SGHTA and CDR2 FQGTGA. J gave up 5 bases and V 5 bases, and 9 bases lay outside the gene matches. The CDR3 protein is CASSPDRDRGHEQYF. Written as DNA, the CDR3 is TGTGCCAGCAGCCCAGACCGGGACAGGGGCCACGAGCAGTACTTC.

The V gene is TRBV19, the J gene TRBJ1-5; D remains unclear. Germline lookup yields CDR1 LNHDA and CDR2 SQIVND (reference sequence). CDR3 length: 14 residues. V was cut by 3 bases and J by 3 bases, with 9 bases left in between. The CDR3 DNA follows: TGTGCCAGTAGTATGCCGGGTCTCAATCAGCCCCAGCATTTT. Translated: CASSMPGLNQPQHF.

The CDR3 sequence: CASSPLGREAFF. In DNA form, the CDR3 reads TGTGCCAGCAGCCCGCTTGGCAGGGAAGCTTTCTTT. J is TRBJ1-1 and V is TRBV3-1 (or the pseudogene TRBV3-2), with D hard to call. CDR3 length equals 12 residues. CDR1 and CDR2 (germline): LGHDT, YNNKEL (reference sequence). Between the trimmed V and J ends, which lost 4 bases and 8 bases, there was a span of 11 bases.

This sequence joins TRBV4-3 and TRBJ1-5; no reliable D call. The CDR3 is 16 amino acids. Germline CDR1 is LGHNA and CDR2 is YSLEER. V was trimmed by 1 base and J by 0 bases, leaving 10 bases between them. CDR3 sequence: CASSQGVEYSNQPQHF. The CDR3 nucleotides are TGCGCCAGCAGCCAAGGAGTAGAGTATAGCAATCAGCCCCAGCATTTT.

The chain uses TRBV7-8 and TRBJ2-7; 9 positions agree with TRBD1. The CDR3 is made up of 16 amino acids. Germline lookup yields CDR1 SGHVS and CDR2 FQNEAQ. The junction had 10 bases not matched to a gene; V was cut back by 2 bases and J by 5 bases. Written as DNA, the CDR3 is TGTGCCAGCAGCTTAAGTGCGGGGACAGGGCTAAACGAGCAGTACTTC. Encoded protein: CASSLSAGTGLNEQYF.

The chain recombines TRBV19 with TRBJ1-5; D is undetermined. V was shortened by 3 bases and J by 4 bases, with 10 bases between the two germline ends. The CDR3 length is 14 residues. From germline, CDR1 is LNHDA and CDR2 SQIVND (reference sequence). The CDR3 DNA reads TGTGCCAGTAGTATTTTTCAGTTAAATCAGCCCCAGCATTTT. It specifies CASSIFQLNQPQHF.

V is TRBV12-3 or TRBV12-4 and J is TRBJ2-6; D is unresolved. The CDR3 is made up of 13 amino acids. Between the trimmed V and J ends, which lost 5 bases and 1 base, there was a span of 3 bases. CDR3 loop: CASSRSGANVLTF. CDR3 coding DNA: TGTGCCAGCAGTCGGTCTGGGGCCAACGTCCTGACTTTC.

In this sample, this clone turned up a few times. The chain employs TRBV7-9 and TRBJ2-3, with D maybe TRBD1 (5 bases). This CDR3 region has 15 residues. CDR1 is SEHNR, CDR2 FQNEAQ, per germline (reference sequence). V was cut by 5 bases and J by 0 bases, with 12 bases left in between. For the CDR3, the DNA is TGTGCCAGCAGCCGTGGGGCCCCCAGCACAGATACGCAGTATTTT. It encodes CASSRGAPSTDTQYF.

The rearrangement joins TRBV6-5 to TRBJ1-5, with D possibly matching TRBD1 (5 bases). This CDR3 has 15 amino acids. Germline assignment: CDR1 MNHEY and CDR2 SVGAGI. V lost 7 bases and J 3 bases, leaving 16 bases between the germline ends. This chain's CDR3 is CASTPVGQANQPQHF. The CDR3 DNA sequence: TGTGCCAGCACCCCGGTGGGGCAGGCCAATCAGCCCCAGCATTTT.

V usage is TRBV7-9 and J usage is TRBJ2-3, with TRBD2 matching 8 bases. The CDR3 is 16 amino acids. Trimming removed 3 bases from V and 5 bases from J; junction bases left unmatched: 10. Germline-derived CDR1 and CDR2 are SEHNR and FQNEAQ (reference sequence). Written as DNA, the CDR3 is TGTGCCAGCAGCTTTGGGTTGGGACTAGTCGGAGATACGCAGTATTTT. Translation: CASSFGLGLVGDTQYF.

Comment on this clone: Other nucleotide sequences in the sample specify the same CDR3. The CDR3 is CASSRQGPNTEAFF. In DNA, the CDR3 is TGTGCCAGCAGCCGACAGGGACCGAACACTGAAGCTTTCTTT. The genes are TRBV2 and TRBJ1-1; 7 bases fit TRBD1. Germline CDR1 is SNHLY and CDR2 is FYNNEI. Trimming took 6 bases from V and 1 from J; bases not matched to a gene: 5. The CDR3 contains 14 residues.

A single count supports this clone. Here the CDR3 DNA reads TGTGCCAGCAGTTTTACCAAAACAGGACAGAAGAGTTACAATGAAAAACTGTTTTTT. Translation: CASSFTKTGQKSYNEKLFF. This rearrangement joins TRBV28 to TRBJ1-4, with D perhaps matching TRBD1 (6 bases). Per germline, CDR1 MDHEN and CDR2 SYDVKM. V was clipped by 3 bases and J by 5 bases, with 25 bases between them. The CDR3 totals 19 residues.

The gene calls are TRBV7-3 and TRBJ2-2; D perhaps matches TRBD1 (6 bases). The V gene's germline CDR1 is SGHTA and CDR2 FQGTGA. Trimming removed 2 bases at V and 3 bases at J, with 7 bases between. The CDR3 spans 14 residues. The CDR3 sequence: CASSLSGDTGELFF. The CDR3 nucleotides read TGTGCCAGCAGCTTATCAGGGGACACCGGGGAGCTGTTTTTT.

This clone was observed a single time. The chain employs TRBV6-5 and TRBJ2-5; a weak D match, TRBD1 (6 bases). Germline V gene lookup returns CDR1 MNHEY and CDR2 SVGAGI. V lost 4 bases to trimming and J lost 4 bases, with 16 bases between them. The CDR3 has 15 residues. This CDR3 reads CASSLMWTALETQYF. The CDR3 region has the DNA TGTGCCAGCAGTTTAATGTGGACAGCCTTAGAGACCCAGTACTTC.

The chain carries TRBV5-1 and TRBJ2-1, with 12 bases fitting TRBD1. The CDR3 sequence is 17 residues long. The V and J ends lost 3 bases and 7 bases, in that order; junction bases with no gene match: 11. Looked up from germline, CDR1 is SGHRS and CDR2 is YFSETQ. The chain's CDR3 is CASSSTLGTGGKNEQFF. CDR3 DNA: TGCGCCAGCAGCTCCACCCTCGGGACAGGGGGCAAGAATGAGCAGTTCTTC.

This sequence joins TRBV5-1 and TRBJ2-7, with 16 bases fitting TRBD2. This CDR3 is built from 20 residues. Trimming cost V 2 bases and J 3 bases; bases outside gene matches: 14. CDR1 SGHRS and CDR2 YFSETQ come from the germline V gene. The DNA for the CDR3 is TGCGCCAGCAGCTTTATATACCCCGGGACTAGCGGGGGGGCGATCTACGAGCAGTACTTC. This codes for CASSFIYPGTSGGAIYEQYF.

The chain is built from TRBV5-1 and TRBJ2-3, with 8 bases that match TRBD1. J lost 1 base, V lost 0 bases, and 7 bases had no gene match. The CDR3 totals 17 residues. Looked up from germline, CDR1 is SGHRS and CDR2 is YFSETQ. CDR3 residues: CASSLAGQGAGTDTQYF. The DNA for the CDR3 is TGCGCCAGCAGCTTGGCCGGGCAGGGGGCGGGCACAGATACGCAGTATTTT.

This clone was found once. V is TRBV5-6 and J is TRBJ2-2; D call uncertain. The germline V and J ends were trimmed by 0 bases and 6 bases, with 18 bases remaining between them. From germline, CDR1 is SGHDT and CDR2 YYEEEE. The CDR3 loop spans 17 amino acids. This chain's CDR3 is CASSLGGSKWLPGELFF. The DNA for the CDR3 is TGTGCCAGCAGCTTGGGAGGATCCAAGTGGTTACCCGGGGAGCTGTTTTTT.

The chain uses TRBV27 and TRBJ2-7, with a tentative D call TRBD1 (6 bases). This CDR3 has 14 residues. The germline V and J ends were trimmed by 8 bases and 4 bases, with 18 bases remaining between them. CDR1 is MNHEY and CDR2 is SMNVEV in the germline V gene (reference sequence). CDR3 protein: CASAVPGQLYEQYF. The CDR3 DNA is TGTGCCAGCGCTGTACCGGGACAATTATACGAGCAGTACTTC.

The chain carries TRBV19 and TRBJ2-3; tentatively, D is TRBD2 (6 bases). Germline-derived CDR1 and CDR2 are LNHDA and SQIVND (reference sequence). The CDR3 has 16 residues. Between the trimmed V and J ends, which lost 0 bases and 6 bases, there was a span of 16 bases. DNA for the CDR3: TGTGCCAGTAGTATAGATGGGGGGACCCGTAGGGATACGCAGTATTTT. Protein: CASSIDGGTRRDTQYF.

V is TRBV7-9 and J is TRBJ1-2; the D gene is possibly TRBD1 (6 bases). Per germline, CDR1 SEHNR and CDR2 FQNEAQ (reference sequence). Between the trimmed V and J ends, which lost 2 bases and 6 bases, there was a span of 10 bases. The length of the CDR3 is 13 residues. CDR3 sequence: CASSLNAGDGYTF. CDR3 DNA: TGTGCCAGCAGCTTAAATGCAGGGGATGGCTACACCTTC.

This clone came up once. The chain employs TRBV18 and TRBJ1-3; D gene uncertain. The CDR3 spans 16 residues. In germline, CDR1 is KGHSH, CDR2 LQKENI. Trimming left V 2 bases short and J 1 base short, with 12 bases between. The CDR3 DNA is TGTGCCAGCTCACCATCGTACGGGATTTCTGGAAACACCATATATTTT. Protein: CASSPSYGISGNTIYF.

The J gene is TRBJ1-2, the V gene TRBV29-1; unclear D gene. CDR1 is SQVTM and CDR2 is ANQGSEA in the germline V gene. There are 13 residues in the CDR3. V lost 5 bases to trimming and J lost 7 bases, with 17 bases between them. CDR3 sequence (DNA): TGCAGCGTTTTCTCGGGAACCCCTGGTGGCTACACCTTC. This translates into CSVFSGTPGGYTF.

V is TRBV3-1 (or the pseudogene TRBV3-2) and J is TRBJ2-1; TRBD1 agrees at 7 bases. Trimming removed 4 bases from V and 4 bases from J; junction bases left unmatched: 7. CDR3 length equals 15 residues. The germline V gene has CDR1 LGHDT and CDR2 YNNKEL (reference sequence). CDR3 residues: CASSPRDSIYNEQFF. CDR3 DNA sequence: TGTGCCAGCAGCCCCCGGGACAGCATATACAATGAGCAGTTCTTC.

This clone was observed a single time. The CDR3 DNA reads TGTGCCAGCAGCTTACGGGGCGGGGGCGATGAGCAGTTCTTC. Translated: CASSLRGGGDEQFF. V is TRBV11-2 and J is TRBJ2-1; tentative D call: TRBD2 (7 bases). Trimming removed 2 bases at V and 8 bases at J, with 13 bases between. The CDR3 extends over 14 amino acids. Germline-derived CDR1 and CDR2 are SGHAT and FQNNGV. The whole variable domain, filled in from reference TRBV11-2 and TRBJ2-1, reads EAGVAQSPRYKIIEKRQSVAFWCNPISGHATLYWYQQILGQGPKLLIQFQNNGVVDDSQLPKDRFSAERLKGVDSTLKIQPAKLEDSAVYLCASSLRGGGDEQFFGPGTRLTVL.

The chain is built from TRBV5-5 and TRBJ2-1; D is perhaps TRBD1 (6 bases). CDR3 size: 15 residues. V was trimmed by 5 bases and J by 3 bases, leaving 15 bases between them. Germline CDR1 reads SGHKS; CDR2 reads YYEKEE (reference sequence). As DNA, the CDR3 is TGTGCCAGCAGTTCGACCGGACAGAACTACAATGAGCAGTTCTTC. Protein sequence: CASSSTGQNYNEQFF. The whole variable domain, remainder taken from reference TRBV5-5 and TRBJ2-1, is DAGVTQSPTHLIKTRGQQVTLRCSPISGHKSVSWYQQVLGQGPQFIFQYYEKEERGRGNFPDRFSARQFPNYSSELNVNALLLGDSALYLCASSSTGQNYNEQFFGPGTRLTVL.